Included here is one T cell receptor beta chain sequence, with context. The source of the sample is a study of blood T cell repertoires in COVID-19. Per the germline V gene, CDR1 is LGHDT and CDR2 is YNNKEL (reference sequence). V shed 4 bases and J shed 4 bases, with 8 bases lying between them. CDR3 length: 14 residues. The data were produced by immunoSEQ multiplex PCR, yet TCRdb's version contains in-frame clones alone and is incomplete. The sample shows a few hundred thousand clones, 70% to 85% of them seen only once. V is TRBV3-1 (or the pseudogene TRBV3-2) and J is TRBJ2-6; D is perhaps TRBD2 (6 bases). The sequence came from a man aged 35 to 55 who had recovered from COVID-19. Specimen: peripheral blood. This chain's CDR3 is CASSPRDGANVLTF. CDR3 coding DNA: TGTGCCAGCAGCCCGCGGGACGGGGCCAACGTCCTGACTTTC.